A single T cell receptor (beta chain) is shown here with its context. The data derive from a study of blood T cell repertoires in COVID-19. The repertoire was sequenced with immunoSEQ multiplex PCR; TCRdb's copy has only in-frame clones and lacks some. The sample lists 200,000 to 250,000 clones, just over 90% occurring once. The source material was PBMCs or T cells enriched from blood (not recorded which). This sequence was found in a woman under 30 who had recovered from COVID-19.

The CDR3 reads CASSQASGSGTDTQYF. The CDR3 nucleotides are TGCGCCAGCAGCCAGGCTAGCGGGAGTGGCACAGATACGCAGTATTTT. The chain uses TRBV4-1 and TRBJ2-3; TRBD2 agrees at 10 bases. The trim removed 3 bases at V and 1 base at J, leaving 4 bases unmatched. The CDR3 loop spans 16 amino acids. CDR1 is MGHRA, CDR2 YSYEKL, per germline.